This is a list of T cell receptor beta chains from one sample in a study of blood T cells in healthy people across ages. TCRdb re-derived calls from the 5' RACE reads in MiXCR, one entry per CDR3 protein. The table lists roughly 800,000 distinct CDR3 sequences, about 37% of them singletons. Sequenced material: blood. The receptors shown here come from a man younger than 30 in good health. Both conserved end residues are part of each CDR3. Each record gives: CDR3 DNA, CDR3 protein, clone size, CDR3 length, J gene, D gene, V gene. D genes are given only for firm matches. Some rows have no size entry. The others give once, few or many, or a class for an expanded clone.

cdr3_nt: TGTGCCAGCAGTGATGCTCGCTATGGCTACACCTTC; cdr3_aa: CASSDARYGYTF; clone_size: .; cdr3_length: 12; j_call: TRBJ1-2; d_call: .; v_call: TRBV25-1
cdr3_nt: TGCGCCAGCAGCCAAGAGTTCGTGGGCACCGGGGAGCTGTTTTTT; cdr3_aa: CASSQEFVGTGELFF; clone_size: .; cdr3_length: 15; j_call: TRBJ2-2; d_call: .; v_call: TRBV4-3
cdr3_nt: TGCAGTGTGGATTCGGGGGACTCCCCAGTTTCCTACAATGAGCAGTACTTC; cdr3_aa: CSVDSGDSPVSYNEQYF; clone_size: .; cdr3_length: 17; j_call: TRBJ2-5; d_call: .; v_call: TRBV20-1
cdr3_nt: TGCGCCAGCAGCCAAGAAAGTGGGGGGTTCGGGAATGAGCAGTACTTC; cdr3_aa: CASSQESGGFGNEQYF; clone_size: .; cdr3_length: 16; j_call: TRBJ2-7; d_call: .; v_call: TRBV4-3
cdr3_nt: TGCAGCGTTAGTGAAGGCTACACCTTC; cdr3_aa: CSVSEGYTF; clone_size: few; cdr3_length: 9; j_call: TRBJ1-2; d_call: .; v_call: TRBV29-1
cdr3_nt: TGCAGCTGTTGGTCGGACAGTGCCGTTGGGTTCTTC; cdr3_aa: CSCWSDSAVGFF; clone_size: many; cdr3_length: 12; j_call: TRBJ2-1; d_call: .; v_call: TRBV29-1
cdr3_nt: TGCGCCAGCAGCCGAGTAACAGGGGTGGCTGAAAAACTGTTTTTT; cdr3_aa: CASSRVTGVAEKLFF; clone_size: few; cdr3_length: 15; j_call: TRBJ1-4; d_call: TRBD1; v_call: TRBV4-3
cdr3_nt: TGTGCCAGCAGCAAGGGACAGCCAGATAATTCACCCCTCCACTTT; cdr3_aa: CASSKGQPDNSPLHF; clone_size: .; cdr3_length: 15; j_call: TRBJ1-6; d_call: TRBD1; v_call: TRBV5-7
cdr3_nt: TGTGCCAGCAGCCAACCCCGAATGAACACTGAAGCTTTCTTT; cdr3_aa: CASSQPRMNTEAFF; clone_size: .; cdr3_length: 14; j_call: TRBJ1-1; d_call: .; v_call: TRBV3-1
cdr3_nt: TGTGCCAGCAGTTTGGGTCCGGGGGGCAGCGTGATCACAGATACGCAGTATTTT; cdr3_aa: CASSLGPGGSVITDTQYF; clone_size: .; cdr3_length: 18; j_call: TRBJ2-3; d_call: .; v_call: TRBV12-3/TRBV12-4
cdr3_nt: TGCAGTGCACCGGACAGGCGGGGTGGGTACAATGAGCAGTTCTTC; cdr3_aa: CSAPDRRGGYNEQFF; clone_size: few; cdr3_length: 15; j_call: TRBJ2-1; d_call: .; v_call: TRBV20-1
cdr3_nt: TGTGCCAGCAGCCCAGGGGCGTCGCCCCAGCATTTT; cdr3_aa: CASSPGASPQHF; clone_size: many; cdr3_length: 12; j_call: TRBJ1-5; d_call: .; v_call: TRBV12-3/TRBV12-4
cdr3_nt: TGCGCCAGCAGCTTGGCGCCCCGGGACAATAACAATGAGCAGTTCTTC; cdr3_aa: CASSLAPRDNNNEQFF; clone_size: .; cdr3_length: 16; j_call: TRBJ2-1; d_call: .; v_call: TRBV5-1
cdr3_nt: TGTGCCAGCAGTTACCTGGGGGGTAGCAATCAGCCCCAGCATTTT; cdr3_aa: CASSYLGGSNQPQHF; clone_size: few; cdr3_length: 15; j_call: TRBJ1-5; d_call: .; v_call: TRBV6-5
cdr3_nt: TGTGCCATCAGTGTCGTTGGGGGGCCGCCCAACTACAATGAGCAGTTCTTC; cdr3_aa: CAISVVGGPPNYNEQFF; clone_size: many; cdr3_length: 17; j_call: TRBJ2-1; d_call: .; v_call: TRBV10-3
cdr3_nt: TGTGCCAGCAGCCAAGCGCGGGGGGCTCGGACTGAAGCTTTCTTT; cdr3_aa: CASSQARGARTEAFF; clone_size: .; cdr3_length: 15; j_call: TRBJ1-1; d_call: .; v_call: TRBV4-2
cdr3_nt: TGTGCCAGCCGGGGGGACCCATCACCCTACGAGCAGTACTTC; cdr3_aa: CASRGDPSPYEQYF; clone_size: .; cdr3_length: 14; j_call: TRBJ2-7; d_call: TRBD2; v_call: TRBV28
cdr3_nt: TGTGCCAGCATACAGGGGGTAGTTGGAGCTTTCTTT; cdr3_aa: CASIQGVVGAFF; clone_size: few; cdr3_length: 12; j_call: TRBJ1-1; d_call: TRBD1; v_call: TRBV13
cdr3_nt: TGTGCCTGGAGTGTGACAGAGGGGACTGAAGCTTTCTTT; cdr3_aa: CAWSVTEGTEAFF; clone_size: many; cdr3_length: 13; j_call: TRBJ1-1; d_call: .; v_call: TRBV30
cdr3_nt: TGTGCCAGCTGGGCAGAGAGCTGGGCTAACTATGGCTACACCTTC; cdr3_aa: CASWAESWANYGYTF; clone_size: few; cdr3_length: 15; j_call: TRBJ1-2; d_call: .; v_call: TRBV6-2/TRBV6-3
cdr3_nt: TGCGCCAGCAGCCAAGGACACCTGATAAACTATGGCTACACCTTC; cdr3_aa: CASSQGHLINYGYTF; clone_size: few; cdr3_length: 15; j_call: TRBJ1-2; d_call: .; v_call: TRBV4-1
cdr3_nt: TGCAGTGCTAGTCCCAGGGCCTCCTACAATGAGCAGTTCTTC; cdr3_aa: CSASPRASYNEQFF; clone_size: few; cdr3_length: 14; j_call: TRBJ2-1; d_call: .; v_call: TRBV20-1
cdr3_nt: TGTGCCAGCAGCCAAGAAGGTATCGCCTACGAGCAGTACTTC; cdr3_aa: CASSQEGIAYEQYF; clone_size: many; cdr3_length: 14; j_call: TRBJ2-7; d_call: .; v_call: TRBV4-2